The rows below give T cell receptor beta chains drawn from one sample of a study of T cells after yellow fever vaccination. One entry per CDR3 protein, called by TCRdb with MiXCR from the 5' RACE reads. The top ten hold 2.5% to 3% of the sample, which has fewer than 150,000 distinct CDR3 sequences, 7.2% seen once. The sample here was CD4+ T cells sorted from PBMCs, taken more than 40 days after the first yellow fever vaccination. The receptors shown here come from a man aged 18-30 years who received the YFV17D yellow fever vaccine. CDR3s include the opening cysteine and the closing phenylalanine or tryptophan. The order of the fields is V gene, J gene, CDR3 protein.

>TRBV20-1|TRBJ2-5
CSARGGGSGETQYF
>TRBV3-1|TRBJ2-1
CATSQPGLGRNEQFF
>TRBV7-7|TRBJ2-3
CASSPSLGSDTQYF
>TRBV5-1|TRBJ2-5
CASSLGSVAGGFQETQYF
>TRBV7-2|TRBJ2-3
CASSMGLAGFTDTQYF
>TRBV12-3/TRBV12-4|TRBJ1-3
CASSQMAGNTIYF
>TRBV4-2|TRBJ1-2
CASSLREGGDGYTF
>TRBV7-2|TRBJ1-5
CASSSILGGFQPQHF
>TRBV10-3|TRBJ2-3
CAIREAQTRTDTQYF
>TRBV5-1|TRBJ1-1
CASSERTGGDTEAFF
>TRBV28|TRBJ2-3
CASSLVGSDTQYF
>TRBV5-1|TRBJ1-6
CASSFLGNNSPLHF
>TRBV4-3|TRBJ2-1
CASSQAGTSRSSYNEQFF
>TRBV6-2/TRBV6-3|TRBJ2-7
CASSYEGQGAYEQYF
>TRBV7-7|TRBJ1-2
CASSSPLGGSYGYTF
>TRBV6-2/TRBV6-3|TRBJ1-6
CASSYPRPGDPLHF
>TRBV5-1|TRBJ2-5
CAIRPGTDEETQYF
>TRBV2|TRBJ2-2
CASTREPTGELFF
>TRBV7-3|TRBJ2-3
CASSLTADTDTQYF
>TRBV9|TRBJ1-2
CASSVAGQGFYGYTF
>TRBV7-9|TRBJ1-5
CASSWGQASNQPQHF
>TRBV5-4|TRBJ2-1
CASKGVSANEQFF
>TRBV18|TRBJ1-2
CASSPTAEGQALRTF
>TRBV2|TRBJ2-5
CASSVSYQETQYF
>TRBV18|TRBJ2-3
CASSLTGKTDTQYF
>TRBV7-9|TRBJ1-1
CASSLTHTEAFF
>TRBV28|TRBJ1-4
CAMGPRLICALANATNEKLFF
>TRBV6-5|TRBJ2-5
CASRSTRKLAGEKQETQYF
>TRBV18|TRBJ2-5
CASSPNLLSASPRGGETQYF
>TRBV6-4|TRBJ2-3
CASSDRGGRPDTQYF
>TRBV5-1|TRBJ2-3
CASSRSSTDTQYF
>TRBV6-5|TRBJ1-4
CASSSSTGHSATNEKLFF
>TRBV20-1|TRBJ2-5
CSASPSPGTGEQETQYF
>TRBV5-1|TRBJ2-3
CATRDRVTDTQYF
>TRBV5-1|TRBJ2-1
CASSPGQGGNEQFF
>TRBV7-9|TRBJ2-1
CASSPSTGLGAPSPFF
>TRBV7-7|TRBJ2-7
CTSSPRVGASYEQYF
>TRBV7-8|TRBJ1-6
CASSSPRRGDGSPLHF
>TRBV4-1|TRBJ2-3
CASSQGLGGLTDTQYF
>TRBV29-1|TRBJ2-1
CSVAREQFF
>TRBV20-1|TRBJ1-5
CSATGGATNQPQHF
>TRBV12-3/TRBV12-4|TRBJ2-7
CASSTYQGHEQYF
>TRBV7-2|TRBJ1-6
CASSAGGRKNSPLHF
>TRBV5-1|TRBJ1-6
CARTGRGKDNSPLHF
>TRBV7-2|TRBJ2-7
CASSRQGNYEQYF
>TRBV7-2|TRBJ2-7
CASSLSSGGEYF
>TRBV3-1|TRBJ2-1
CASSQGTSADGEQFF
>TRBV5-1|TRBJ1-2
CASSLVSNYGYTF
>TRBV5-4|TRBJ1-4
CASSLDAPGVDEKLFF
>TRBV15|TRBJ2-5
CATSFGSGTAMAGTQYF
>TRBV7-2|TRBJ2-7
CASSQQGTSYEQYF
>TRBV12-3/TRBV12-4|TRBJ2-5
CASSLRPHQETQYF
>TRBV7-2|TRBJ2-2
CASSRRSRAAGELFF
>TRBV20-1|TRBJ2-1
CSARRVTGGNEQFF
>TRBV5-1|TRBJ2-2
CASSARQTGELFF
>TRBV20-1|TRBJ1-5
CTARVGGTGGSQPQHF
>TRBV7-3|TRBJ2-5
CASGDRAGKRETQYF
>TRBV9|TRBJ2-5
CASSVVADQETQYF
>TRBV20-1|TRBJ1-4
CSARRGTNEKLFF
>TRBV29-1|TRBJ2-3
CSVSGTPTDTQYF